Described below is a single T cell receptor (beta chain) sequence and its context. The antigen is not known. The trim removed 3 bases at V and 3 bases at J, leaving 7 bases unmatched. Germline V CDR1 and CDR2: MRHNA, SNTAGT. CDR3 length: 16 amino acids. The sample comes from a study of STAT3 mutations in large granular lymphocyte leukemia. Findings and caveats of the study: Every T-cell large granular lymphocyte leukemia patient had at least one immunodominant TCR beta clonotype.

The table came from immunoSEQ multiplex PCR; TCRdb's copy has only in-frame clones and leaves some out. Of about 15,000 clones detected, roughly 86% appear once; the ten largest clones hold about 9.1%. This sequence originates from a man aged 50 to 59 with T-cell large granular lymphocyte leukemia. Some clones in this sample may be carry-over from other donors' samples. The material sequenced was peripheral blood mononuclear cells. The chain carries TRBV6-4 and TRBJ2-3; 9 nucleotides line up with TRBD2. The CDR3 sequence: CASSEDSGSGTDTQYF. The CDR3 bases are TGTGCCAGCAGTGAAGATAGCGGGAGTGGGACAGATACGCAGTATTTT.